These 28 T cell receptor beta chains were sequenced from one sample in a study of T cell responses to AZD1222 COVID-19 vaccine. Produced via immunoSEQ multiplex PCR; TCRdb's table is partial and in-frame only. Here the sample spans roughly 190,000 clones, over 85% being singletons. This sample comprised peripheral blood, obtained on day 0 of AZD1222 vaccination. These receptors were collected from an adult in good health.

The chain recombines TRBV9 with TRBJ2-7, with 8 positions matching TRBD1. The CDR3 length is 16 residues. After removal of 2 bases from V and 1 base from J, the junction contained 8 bases not matched to a gene. Germline loops: CDR1 SGDLS, CDR2 YYNGEE. CDR3 sequence (DNA): TGTGCCAGCAGCGTCTCTGGACAGGGAGTTTCCTACGAGCAGTACTTC. This gives the protein CASSVSGQGVSYEQYF.

The chain has TRBV7-6 and TRBJ2-2; no reliable D call. CDR3 size: 16 residues. From germline, CDR1 is SGHVS and CDR2 FNYEAQ. V was pared by 5 bases and J by 0 bases, with 13 bases between. CDR3 nucleotide sequence: TGTGCCAGCAGCCCGACTCTACGCGCGAACACCGGGGAGCTGTTTTTT. This sequence encodes CASSPTLRANTGELFF.

This chain connects TRBV27 to TRBJ2-1; either TRBD1 or TRBD2 may fit D (6 bases each). Per germline, CDR1 MNHEY and CDR2 SMNVEV (reference sequence). CDR3 length: 16 amino acids. V lost 4 bases, J lost 5 bases, and 18 bases lay in between. The CDR3 is CASSSPGAKGNNEQFF. The CDR3 region has the DNA TGTGCCAGCAGTTCCCCGGGGGCGAAGGGAAACAATGAGCAGTTCTTC.

This chain connects TRBV19 to TRBJ1-2, with 7 bases aligning to TRBD1. V trimming: 7 bases; J trimming: 1 base; junction bases outside the gene matches: 9. Germline loops: CDR1 LNHDA, CDR2 SQIVND (reference sequence). The CDR3 extends over 15 amino acids. DNA for the CDR3: TGTGCCAGTACCCCTACCGGGACAGATAACTATGGCTACACCTTC. Translation: CASTPTGTDNYGYTF.

This chain joins TRBV7-9 and TRBJ2-4; D gene uncertain. This CDR3 spans 15 amino acids. Trimming took off 5 bases at V and 0 bases at J, with 11 bases between the two ends. Germline V lookup: CDR1 SEHNR, CDR2 FQNEAQ (reference sequence). CDR3 loop: CASSPPGLAKNIQYF. The DNA of the CDR3 is TGTGCCAGCAGCCCCCCCGGGCTAGCCAAAAACATTCAGTACTTC.

CDR3 nucleotides: TGCGCCAGCAGCTTCCCTCTTTCCTTTTACGCCCAGCGGGCGACCTACAATGAGCAGTTCTTC. It specifies CASSFPLSFYAQRATYNEQFF. V is TRBV5-1 and J is TRBJ2-1, with D perhaps matching TRBD2 (6 bases). Germline CDR1 reads SGHRS; CDR2 reads YFSETQ. This CDR3 is 21 amino acids long. The V end was cut by 2 bases, the J end by 2 bases, with 29 bases between.

The chain is built from TRBV3-1 (or the pseudogene TRBV3-2) and TRBJ1-4, with D unclear. CDR3 length: 18 amino acids. Germline CDR1 reads LGHDT; CDR2 reads YNNKEL (reference sequence). V was clipped by 4 bases and J by 0 bases, with 18 bases between them. The chain's CDR3 is CASSRRGANRATNEKLFF. In DNA, the CDR3 is TGTGCCAGCAGCCGGCGCGGCGCCAACAGAGCAACTAATGAAAAACTGTTTTTT.

V usage is TRBV6-5 and J usage is TRBJ1-1, with no clear D. CDR1 and CDR2 from the germline V gene are MNHEY and SVGAGI. CDR3 length: 14 residues. V dropped 7 bases and J dropped 0 bases, with 12 bases sitting between them. The CDR3 reads CASMAEDLNTEAFF. CDR3 in DNA: TGTGCCAGCATGGCGGAGGACTTGAACACTGAAGCTTTCTTT.

The DNA for the CDR3 is TGCGCCAGCAGCTTGCGGGGGAACACTGAAGCTTTCTTT. Translated, it gives CASSLRGNTEAFF. The chain links TRBV5-1 to TRBJ1-1; no clear D. This CDR3 spans 13 amino acids. The germline V and J ends were trimmed by 1 base and 1 base, with 5 bases remaining between them. CDR1 is SGHRS, CDR2 YFSETQ, per germline.

The chain is built from TRBV6-6 and TRBJ1-1; possibly TRBD1 for D (6 bases). Germline-derived CDR1 and CDR2 are MNHNY and SVGAGI (reference sequence). The CDR3 is 12 residues long. V was cut by 10 bases and J by 6 bases, with 15 bases left in between. The CDR3 loop reads CATRGYGAEAFF. The CDR3 DNA reads TGTGCCACCAGGGGATATGGGGCTGAAGCTTTCTTT.

The chain carries TRBV2 and TRBJ2-2; D is undetermined. This CDR3 is 13 amino acids long. Germline V gene sequence: CDR1 SNHLY, CDR2 FYNNEI. V lost 3 bases and J 3 bases, leaving 5 bases between the germline ends. This CDR3 is CASSDKHTGELFF. For the CDR3, the DNA is TGTGCCAGCAGTGATAAGCACACCGGGGAGCTGTTTTTT.

This chain links TRBV21-1 with TRBJ2-1; the table's D call, TRBD1, was not checked against the DNA. TRBV21-1 is given as a pseudogene. The CDR3 loop spans 16 amino acids. CDR3 DNA: TGTGCCAGCAGCAAGCGAGAGGCAGGGGTACCGGATGAGCAGTTCTTC. Its protein is CASSKREAGVPDEQFF.

V is TRBV3-1 (or the pseudogene TRBV3-2) and J is TRBJ1-5, with a tentative D call TRBD1 (6 bases). This CDR3 has 14 amino acids. Germline V lookup: CDR1 LGHDT, CDR2 YNNKEL (reference sequence). V was shortened by 5 bases and J by 0 bases, with 8 bases between the two germline ends. As DNA, the CDR3 is TGTGCCAGCAGCGGACAGTATAGCAATCAGCCCCAGCATTTT. Protein: CASSGQYSNQPQHF.

This chain uses TRBV18 with TRBJ2-5; D uncertain. Looked up from germline, CDR1 is KGHSH and CDR2 is LQKENI. The V end lost 3 bases, the J end lost 2 bases, and 10 bases lay between the germline ends. This CDR3 is 14 amino acids long. CDR3 DNA: TGTGCCAGCTCACCGGGGATTCTACAAGAGACCCAGTACTTC. Translated: CASSPGILQETQYF.

This rearrangement joins TRBV29-1 to TRBJ2-7; D is ambiguous. Germline V gene data show CDR1 as SQVTM and CDR2 as ANQGSEA. The CDR3 spans 13 residues. Trimming shortened V by 6 bases and J by 0 bases, and 12 bases separated the two germline ends. The CDR3 DNA reads as TGCAGCGTAACGTCGGTTTCCTCCTACGAGCAGTACTTC. The encoded protein is CSVTSVSSYEQYF.

The CDR3 is CASRGAANSYEQYF. The CDR3 DNA is TGCGCCAGCCGGGGAGCGGCCAACTCCTACGAGCAGTACTTC. The chain is built from TRBV10-1 and TRBJ2-7, with TRBD2 as a possible D gene (5 bases). Trimming removed 8 bases at V and 0 bases at J, with 14 bases between. CDR1 and CDR2 (germline): WNHNN, SYGVQD (reference sequence). This CDR3 spans 14 amino acids.

The chain links TRBV5-5 to TRBJ1-6; a weak D match, TRBD1 (5 bases). Germline values: CDR1 SGHKS, CDR2 YYEKEE (reference sequence). The CDR3 loop spans 17 amino acids. The V end lost 0 bases, the J end lost 0 bases, and 10 bases lay between the germline ends. The CDR3 region has the DNA TGTGCCAGCAGCTTGGAACCCGGGACCTCCTATAATTCACCCCTCCACTTT. Its translation: CASSLEPGTSYNSPLHF.

This chain joins TRBV5-1 and TRBJ1-5; D may be TRBD1 (5 bases). The V end was cut by 1 base, the J end by 6 bases, with 8 bases between. Germline CDR1 SGHRS, CDR2 YFSETQ. The CDR3 spans 13 residues. The CDR3 DNA sequence: TGCGCCAGCAGCTTGTATGGGGGTCAGCCCCAGCATTTT. Translated, it gives CASSLYGGQPQHF. The entire variable domain, with the rest obtained from reference TRBV5-1 and TRBJ1-5, is as follows: KAGVTQTPRYLIKTRGQQVTLSCSPISGHRSVSWYQQTPGQGLQFLFEYFSETQRNKGNFPGRFSGRQFSNSRSEMNVSTLELGDSALYLCASSLYGGQPQHFGDGTRLSIL.

The chain uses TRBV5-1 and TRBJ2-1, with a tentative D call TRBD2 (5 bases). Trimming left V 4 bases short and J 4 bases short, with 18 bases between. CDR1 is SGHRS, CDR2 YFSETQ, per germline. The CDR3 is 16 residues long. CDR3 sequence: CASSANAGILYNEQFF. The CDR3 DNA sequence: TGCGCCAGCAGCGCAAACGCGGGTATTTTGTACAATGAGCAGTTCTTC.

The chain links TRBV7-8 to TRBJ1-1, with 8 nucleotides matching TRBD1. Germline assignment: CDR1 SGHVS and CDR2 FQNEAQ. The CDR3 sequence is 15 residues long. J lost 9 bases, V lost 2 bases, and 11 bases had no gene match. The CDR3 DNA is TGTGCCAGCAGCTTACTCCAGGGGGCGCGGACTAAAGCTTTCTTT. It specifies CASSLLQGARTKAFF. Drawing the rest from reference TRBV7-8 and TRBJ1-1, the complete variable domain is GAGVSQSPRYKVAKRGQDVALRCDPISGHVSLFWYQQALGQGPEFLTYFQNEAQLDKSGLPSDRFFAERPEGSVSTLKIQRTQQEDSAVYLCASSLLQGARTKAFFGQGTRLTVV.

The CDR3 nucleotides read TGTGCCAACCGGGACGGGTTGAGCACTGAAGCTTTCTTT. Translated, it gives CANRDGLSTEAFF. The chain joins TRBV10-3 to TRBJ1-1; maybe TRBD1 (5 bases). V was cut by 10 bases and J by 4 bases, with 16 bases left in between. This CDR3 spans 13 amino acids. CDR1 is ENHRY and CDR2 is SYGVKD in the germline V gene.

This sequence joins TRBV7-7 and TRBJ2-5, with TRBD2 identical over 12 bases. Looked up from germline, CDR1 is SSHAT and CDR2 is FNYEAQ (reference sequence). With 1 base clipped from V and 5 bases from J, the junction kept 5 bases outside the gene matches. The CDR3 has 16 residues. CDR3 region: CASSLGLAGGQETQYF. The CDR3 DNA reads as TGTGCCAGCAGCTTAGGGCTAGCGGGGGGGCAGGAGACCCAGTACTTC.

This clone was counted between two and nine times. The sample contains more than one DNA sequence encoding this CDR3. The CDR3 region is CASSLGDKTYEQYF. The CDR3 region has the DNA TGTGCCAGCAGCTTAGGAGACAAGACCTACGAGCAGTACTTC. V usage is TRBV7-9 and J usage is TRBJ2-7, with D unclear. V was cut by 1 base and J by 2 bases, with 9 bases left in between. Germline CDR1 is SEHNR and CDR2 is FQNEAQ (reference sequence). The CDR3 length is 14 residues. Drawing the rest from reference TRBV7-9 and TRBJ2-7, the complete variable domain is DTGVSQNPRHKITKRGQNVTFRCDPISEHNRLYWYRQTLGQGPEFLTYFQNEAQLEKSRLLSDRFSAERPKGSFSTLEIQRTEQGDSAMYLCASSLGDKTYEQYFGPGTRLTVT.

This sequence joins TRBV9 and TRBJ1-2, with a tentative D call TRBD1 (5 bases). CDR3 length equals 19 residues. Germline V gives CDR1 SGDLS, CDR2 YYNGEE. V gave up 5 bases and J gave up 0 bases, with 26 bases separating them. CDR3 in amino acids: CASSGLTVREYDPNYGYTF. The CDR3 DNA follows: TGTGCCAGCAGTGGATTGACAGTTCGGGAATACGATCCTAACTATGGCTACACCTTC. The variable domain in full, completed from reference TRBV9 and TRBJ1-2, reads DSGVTQTPKHLITATGQRVTLRCSPRSGDLSVYWYQQSLDQGLQFLIQYYNGEERAKGNILERFSAQQFPDLHSELNLSSLELGDSALYFCASSGLTVREYDPNYGYTFGSGTRLTVV.

The genes are TRBV7-9 and TRBJ1-1; TRBD1 matches 10 bases. This CDR3 contains 15 residues. After removal of 8 bases from V and 3 bases from J, the junction contained 9 bases not matched to a gene. Germline CDR1 and CDR2: SEHNR and FQNEAQ (reference sequence). DNA of the CDR3: TGTGCCAGCGGGGCCGGGACAGGGGTGGACACTGAAGCTTTCTTT. This translates into CASGAGTGVDTEAFF. The full variable domain, with the rest looked up from reference TRBV7-9 and TRBJ1-1, is DTGVSQNPRHKITKRGQNVTFRCDPISEHNRLYWYRQTLGQGPEFLTYFQNEAQLEKSRLLSDRFSAERPKGSFSTLEIQRTEQGDSAMYLCASGAGTGVDTEAFFGQGTRLTVV.

The chain joins TRBV27 to TRBJ1-4, with 11 bases fitting TRBD1. V trimming: 7 bases; J trimming: 8 bases; junction bases outside the gene matches: 9. The germline gives CDR1 MNHEY, CDR2 SMNVEV (reference sequence). The length of the CDR3 is 15 residues. The CDR3 protein is CASKHLRDRGEKLFF. The DNA of the CDR3 is TGTGCCAGCAAACACCTCCGGGACAGGGGGGAAAAACTGTTTTTT.

The rearrangement links TRBV14 to TRBJ1-1, with D unclear. V was clipped by 1 base and J by 4 bases, with 13 bases between them. This CDR3 spans 15 amino acids. CDR1 is SGHDN, CDR2 FVKESK, per germline. As DNA, the CDR3 is TGTGCCAGCAGCCAAGTAGTATCACACACCACTGAAGCTTTCTTT. Translating gives CASSQVVSHTTEAFF.

In DNA, the CDR3 is TGCGCCAGCAGTGTGGGGTCCGGCTACGAGCAGTACTTC. Its translation: CASSVGSGYEQYF. The rearrangement joins TRBV10-2 to TRBJ2-7; D is unresolved. The CDR3 runs to 13 residues. Per germline, CDR1 WSHSY and CDR2 SAAADI. Trimming cost V 4 bases and J 3 bases, with 10 bases left between them.